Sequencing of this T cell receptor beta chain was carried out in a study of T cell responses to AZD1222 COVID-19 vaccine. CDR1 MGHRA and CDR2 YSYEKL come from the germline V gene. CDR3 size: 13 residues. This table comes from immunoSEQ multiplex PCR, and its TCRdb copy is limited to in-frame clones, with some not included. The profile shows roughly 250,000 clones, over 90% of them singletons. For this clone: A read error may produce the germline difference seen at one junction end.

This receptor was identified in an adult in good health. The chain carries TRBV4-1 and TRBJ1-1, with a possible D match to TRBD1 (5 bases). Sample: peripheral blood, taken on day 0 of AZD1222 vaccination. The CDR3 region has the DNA TGTTCCCATACCCATTGGGGGGACACTGAAGCTTTCTTT. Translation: CSHTHWGDTEAFF.